This section outlines one T cell receptor beta chain sequence together with its context. The sample is drawn from a study of blood T cell repertoires in COVID-19. Whole-study context: The study drew acute and convalescent COVID-19 samples from the United States, Italy and Spain. PBMCs, B-cell-depleted T cells, or T cells were the source of the cDNA or gDNA that made up the material.

As handled by the study authors: Estimation of nucleated cell counts was performed using reference gene primer amplification. Using immunoSEQ multiplex PCR, the repertoire was profiled, and TCRdb retains in-frame clones only, with some absent. The V and J calls and the clone size are those of that table, but D and trimming were determined from the DNA. The sample has about 240,000 clones, about four fifths seen once. The CDR3 is made up of 14 amino acids. Germline CDR1 SGDLS, CDR2 YYNGEE. With V trimmed by 3 bases and J by 11 bases, 8 bases remained unmatched. Sequenced input: peripheral blood. The receptor was isolated from a woman of 80 years or more with acute or convalescent COVID-19. The J gene is TRBJ1-1, the V gene TRBV9, with 12 positions matching TRBD1. DNA of the CDR3: TGTGCCAGCAGCGCCGGGACAGGGGGCAAGTTGGCTTTCTTT. It encodes CASSAGTGGKLAFF.